Listed below are T cell receptor beta chains from one sample, sequenced in a study of OX40 agonist ivuxolimab in advanced cancers. The assay was immunoSEQ multiplex PCR, and TCRdb's table has in-frame clones only and misses some. Of roughly 71,000 clones in the sample, roughly 73% are singletons; the top ten hold about 1.6%. The source was CD4+ or CD8+ T cells sorted from blood, collected in a trial of the OX40 agonist ivuxolimab. The receptors stem from an adult with an advanced solid tumor such as melanoma, head and neck, liver or kidney cancer. Each CDR3 is given with its conserved first and last residue. A D gene is named only where the DNA matches it firmly. The size of a clone is reported for some rows only, either as once, few or many, or as a class for expanded clones.

V	D	J	size	CDR3	DNA
TRBV21-1	-	TRBJ2-7	once	CARDVLAGVVSYEQYF	TGTGCCAGAGACGTACTAGCGGGGGTAGTTTCGTACGAGCAGTACTTC
TRBV5-8	TRBD1	TRBJ1-2	once	CASNRQGFFYGYTF	TGTGCCAGCAATCGACAGGGTTTTTTCTATGGCTACACCTTC
TRBV19	-	TRBJ2-3	few	CASSMGRSGDTQYF	TGTGCCAGTAGTATGGGCAGGTCGGGGGATACGCAGTATTTT
TRBV2	-	TRBJ1-4	-	CASSEWAKGEKLFF	TGTGCCAGCAGTGAGTGGGCCAAGGGTGAAAAACTGTTTTTT
TRBV2	-	TRBJ2-5	-	CASTKGWETQYF	TGTGCCAGCACGAAGGGCTGGGAGACCCAGTACTTC
TRBV2	-	TRBJ1-2	few	CASDPGLGSVYTF	TGTGCCAGTGACCCGGGGCTCGGATCAGTCTACACCTTC
TRBV6-1	TRBD1	TRBJ1-2	few	CASSEVWQGAAYGYTF	TGTGCCAGCAGTGAAGTTTGGCAGGGGGCCGCCTATGGCTACACCTTC
TRBV5-1	TRBD2	TRBJ2-3	-	CASSQGLAPATDTQYF	TGCGCCAGCAGCCAGGGACTAGCTCCCGCCACAGATACGCAGTATTTT
TRBV6-5	-	TRBJ1-5	-	CASSKMNQPQHF	TGTGCCAGCAGCAAGATGAATCAGCCCCAGCATTTT
TRBV28	TRBD1	TRBJ1-4	-	CASSSFRGLTNEKLFF	TGTGCCAGCAGTTCATTCAGGGGGCTCACTAATGAAAAACTGTTTTTT
TRBV6-6	-	TRBJ1-2	-	CASNGIGTYGYTF	TGTGCCAGCAATGGCATCGGGACCTATGGCTACACCTTC
TRBV10-3	TRBD1	TRBJ2-7	-	CAISTGTGGYEQYF	TGTGCCATCAGTACCGGGACAGGGGGCTACGAGCAGTACTTC
TRBV7-6	-	TRBJ1-1	-	CASSVNPQSFEAFF	TGTGCCAGCAGCGTTAATCCCCAAAGTTTTGAAGCTTTCTTT
TRBV7-2	-	TRBJ1-4	-	CASSFYGEKLFF	TGTGCCAGCAGCTTTTACGGTGAAAAACTGTTTTTT
TRBV5-1	TRBD1	TRBJ2-1	-	CASSLQGSHNEQFF	TGCGCCAGCAGCTTACAGGGGTCCCACAATGAGCAGTTCTTC
TRBV9	TRBD1	TRBJ2-6	-	CASSAQGAAGANVLTF	TGTGCCAGCAGCGCGCAGGGGGCGGCTGGGGCCAACGTCCTGACTTTC
TRBV10-3	-	TRBJ1-1	-	CAIDSRGLVTEAFF	TGTGCCATCGATTCACGGGGATTGGTGACTGAAGCTTTCTTT
TRBV11-2	-	TRBJ2-5	-	CASSRDYETQYF	TGTGCCAGCTCTAGGGATTACGAGACCCAGTACTTC
TRBV5-1	TRBD1	TRBJ1-1	-	CASSFLGQGVEAFF	TGCGCCAGCAGCTTTCTAGGACAGGGGGTCGAAGCTTTCTTT
TRBV9	-	TRBJ1-1	-	CASSVGVSTNTEAFF	TGTGCCAGCAGCGTAGGGGTCAGTACGAACACTGAAGCTTTCTTT
TRBV5-4	-	TRBJ2-2	-	CASSSVGAGELFF	TGTGCCAGCAGCTCTGTTGGGGCCGGGGAGCTGTTTTTT
TRBV7-2	TRBD2	TRBJ2-7	-	CASSLDGGGRDF	TGTGCCAGCAGCTTAGACGGGGGGGGTCGGGACTTC
TRBV15	-	TRBJ2-5	-	CATSRDGERQETQYF	TGTGCCACCAGCAGAGATGGCGAGCGGCAAGAGACCCAGTACTTC
TRBV6-1	TRBD1	TRBJ1-6	few	CASSEAGTGVNSPLHF	TGTGCCAGCAGTGAAGCGGGGACAGGGGTAAATTCACCCCTCCACTTT
TRBV7-6	-	TRBJ2-2	-	CASSLAAQGNHGELFF	TGTGCCAGCAGCTTAGCGGCGCAGGGGAACCACGGGGAGCTGTTTTTT
TRBV7-8	-	TRBJ2-3	-	CASSPGTDTQYF	TGTGCCAGCAGCCCGGGCACAGATACGCAGTATTTT
TRBV18	-	TRBJ2-7	-	CASSPPDRRSYEQYF	TGTGCCAGCTCACCACCTGACAGAAGGTCCTACGAGCAGTACTTC
TRBV7-9	-	TRBJ1-3	-	CASSPGNTIYF	TGTGCCAGCAGCCCCGGAAACACCATATATTTT
TRBV30	-	TRBJ1-3	-	CAWRRVGSGNTIYF	TGTGCCTGGAGACGAGTGGGCTCTGGAAACACCATATATTTT
TRBV19	-	TRBJ2-5	-	CASSIRETQYF	TGTGCCAGTAGTATTCGAGAGACCCAGTACTTC
TRBV11-3	TRBD2	TRBJ2-3	-	CASSLQLAGGSDTQYF	TGTGCCAGCAGCTTACAGCTAGCGGGAGGATCAGATACGCAGTATTTT
TRBV11-2	-	TRBJ1-5	-	CASSLEGSPQHF	TGTGCCAGCAGCTTAGAGGGGAGCCCCCAGCATTTT
TRBV5-4	TRBD1	TRBJ2-7	-	CASRLWGQGAGRVGEQYF	TGTGCCAGCCGCCTTTGGGGACAGGGTGCTGGAAGAGTTGGCGAGCAGTACTTC
TRBV29-1	-	TRBJ2-2	once	CSVERVTGELFF	TGCAGCGTTGAAAGGGTGACCGGGGAGCTGTTTTTT
TRBV5-6	-	TRBJ2-5	-	CASSPLNAGETQYF	TGTGCCAGCAGCCCTCTTAACGCGGGGGAGACCCAGTACTTC
TRBV4-1	-	TRBJ1-6	few	CASSQVRGRENSPLHF	TGCGCCAGCAGCCAAGTCCGGGGCAGGGAGAATTCACCCCTCCACTTT
TRBV18	TRBD2	TRBJ2-7	-	CASSPKASGGASYEQYF	TGTGCCAGCTCACCAAAGGCTAGCGGGGGAGCTTCATACGAGCAGTACTTC
TRBV11-2	TRBD2	TRBJ2-2	-	CASSRGGTGELFF	TGTGCCAGCAGCCGGGGGGGCACCGGGGAGCTGTTTTTT
TRBV5-1	-	TRBJ2-3	-	CASILGGGPADTQYF	TGCGCCAGCATCTTAGGGGGGGGCCCCGCAGATACGCAGTATTTT
TRBV28	TRBD1	TRBJ2-5	-	CASSTDRGRIRETQYF	TGTGCCAGCAGTACAGACAGGGGGCGGATACGGGAGACCCAGTACTTC
TRBV6-1	-	TRBJ2-1	-	CASSERGGLAGQELF	TGTGCCAGCAGTGAGCGAGGGGGGCTAGCGGGACAGGAGCTCTTC
TRBV19	TRBD1	TRBJ1-2	-	CASSTRSGTANYGYTF	TGTGCCAGTAGTACCAGATCCGGGACAGCCAACTATGGCTACACCTTC
TRBV2	-	TRBJ1-5	few	CASRFTDSNQPQHF	TGTGCCAGCAGGTTTACAGATAGCAATCAGCCCCAGCATTTT
TRBV7-2	-	TRBJ1-2	-	CASSPLKTVHYGYTF	TGTGCCAGCAGCCCACTGAAGACAGTTCACTATGGCTACACCTTC
TRBV18	TRBD2	TRBJ2-2	once	CASSPSSGGTGELFF	TGTGCCAGCTCACCTTCTAGCGGGGGAACCGGGGAGCTGTTTTTT
TRBV29-1	-	TRBJ2-5	-	CSVGFGETQYF	TGCAGCGTTGGTTTTGGGGAGACCCAGTACTTC